These 15 T cell receptor beta chains were sequenced from one sample in a study of molecular identifiers for immune sequencing clone quantification. TCRdb re-called the PCR reads with MiXCR, one entry per CDR3 protein. The profile shows about 640,000 distinct CDR3 sequences, just under 20% of them singletons. The sequenced material came from naive CD8+ T cells from blood, with Jurkat cell RNA spiked in. The subset is: FACS-sorted CD8+CD4-CCR7+CD45RA+ naive T cells. The receptor set was obtained from a human donor in good health. Some libraries in this study had Jurkat cell RNA spiked in.

In its sample, this clonotype was seen many times. The chain is built from TRBV7-2 and TRBJ2-1; D uncertain. With 1 base removed from V and 4 bases from J, the gap between germline ends came to 14 bases. Germline V lookup: CDR1 SGHTA, CDR2 FQGNSA. This CDR3 comprises 16 residues. For the CDR3, the DNA is TGTGCCAGCAGCTTAGTAATAGGACCCCCGTACAATGAGCAGTTCTTC. It is translated as CASSLVIGPPYNEQFF. Looking up the rest from reference TRBV7-2 and TRBJ2-1 gives the full variable domain: GAGVSQSPSNKVTEKGKDVELRCDPISGHTALYWYRQSLGQGLEFLIYFQGNSAPDKSGLPSDRFSAERTGGSVSTLTIQRTQQEDSAVYLCASSLVIGPPYNEQFFGPGTRLTVL.

This clonotype was counted at least ten times. This chain uses TRBV5-8 with TRBJ1-5, with 8 bases that match TRBD1. The trim removed 5 bases at V and 5 bases at J, leaving 6 bases unmatched. The germline gives CDR1 SGHTS, CDR2 YDEGEE. The CDR3 is 14 amino acids. As DNA, the CDR3 is TGTGCCAGCAGTAGGACAGGGCTTTATCAGCCCCAGCATTTT. This sequence encodes CASSRTGLYQPQHF.

This clonotype was recorded at least ten times. The chain is built from TRBV7-9 and TRBJ2-7; D is unresolved. This CDR3 has 13 amino acids. Germline V gene data show CDR1 as SEHNR and CDR2 as FQNEAQ (reference sequence). Trimming removed 5 bases at V and 5 bases at J, with 13 bases between. CDR3 nucleotides: TGTGCCAGCAGCCTCGGCGCTGCGGACGAGCAGTACTTC. It translates to CASSLGAADEQYF. The full variable domain, its missing parts supplied by reference TRBV7-9 and TRBJ2-7, is DTGVSQNPRHKITKRGQNVTFRCDPISEHNRLYWYRQTLGQGPEFLTYFQNEAQLEKSRLLSDRFSAERPKGSFSTLEIQRTEQGDSAMYLCASSLGAADEQYFGPGTRLTVT.

This clonotype was seen more than once but under ten times. This chain joins TRBV27 and TRBJ2-7; tentatively, D is TRBD2 (5 bases). The CDR3 contains 13 residues. The V and J ends lost 3 bases and 6 bases respectively, with 12 bases between them. Germline V gives CDR1 MNHEY, CDR2 SMNVEV (reference sequence). The CDR3 DNA reads TGTGCCAGCAGTTTTCTCGGGATCCGCGAGCAGTACTTC. Its protein is CASSFLGIREQYF.

This clonotype was seen repeatedly, ten times or more. The J gene is TRBJ2-3, the V gene TRBV3-1; 9 nucleotides match TRBD2. The length of the CDR3 is 15 residues. V lost 1 base, J lost 2 bases, and 1 base stayed unmatched. Germline CDR1 is LGHDT and CDR2 is YNNKEL (reference sequence). CDR3 DNA sequence: TGTGCCAGCAGCCAAGGGACTAGCGACACAGATACGCAGTATTTT. Translating gives CASSQGTSDTDTQYF.

This clonotype was seen ten or more times. The gene calls are TRBV5-1 and TRBJ2-2; 8 nucleotides agree with TRBD2. Germline assignment: CDR1 SGHRS and CDR2 YFSETQ. The CDR3 runs 18 residues. V shed 4 bases, J shed 6 bases, and the junction held 17 bases outside the gene matches. The CDR3 here is CASSLENSPGLVAGELFF. The CDR3 DNA follows: TGCGCCAGCAGCCTGGAAAACTCGCCGGGACTAGTCGCCGGGGAGCTGTTTTTT.

As concerns this clonotype: A much more abundant neighbour one base away suggests this may be a read error. The V and J genes are TRBV11-2 and TRBJ2-4; TRBD2 might be the D (6 bases). The CDR3 is made up of 16 amino acids. CDR1 and CDR2 from the germline V gene are SGHAT and FQNNGV. CDR3: CACSFPGGIAKNIQYF. Here the CDR3 DNA reads TGTGCCTGCAGCTTTCCCGGGGGAATAGCCAAAAACATTCAGTACTTC. The entire variable domain, with the rest obtained from reference TRBV11-2 and TRBJ2-4, is as follows: EAGVAQSPRYKIIEKRQSVAFWCNPISGHATLYWYQQILGQGPKLLIQFQNNGVVDDSQLPKDRFSAERLKGVDSTLKIQPAKLEDSAVYLCACSFPGGIAKNIQYFGAGTRLSVL.

The chain combines TRBV6-5 with TRBJ2-7; 9 bases line up with TRBD1. Germline-derived CDR1 and CDR2 are MNHEY and SVGAGI. The CDR3 covers 15 residues. V was pared by 0 bases and J by 4 bases, with 4 bases of the junction left unmatched. For the CDR3, the DNA is TGTGCCAGCAGTTACTCGAAGACAGGGGGATACGAGCAGTACTTC. Residues: CASSYSKTGGYEQYF.

Comments on this clonotype: It is likely a read error, because the conserved phenylalanine at the end of the CDR3 is missing. The chain carries TRBV6-2 or TRBV6-3 and TRBJ2-1; the match to TRBD2 covers 15 bases. Germline V gene data show CDR1 as MNHEY and CDR2 as SVGEGT. J was trimmed by 4 bases and V by 6 bases; bases with no gene match: 10. The CDR3 has 18 amino acids. CDR3 loop: CASRRSGLAGGIYNEQFL. The DNA of the CDR3 is TGTGCCAGCAGAAGATCGGGACTAGCGGGGGGAATTTACAATGAGCAGTTCCTC.

For this clonotype: An end of the junction differs from the germline gene, which may be a read error. The chain joins TRBV6-1 to TRBJ2-5; D is unresolved. The CDR3 is 14 residues long. Germline CDR1 MNHNS, CDR2 SASEGT. CDR3 bases: TGTGTCAGCAGTGAATATCGATCAAGAGACGCCCAGTACTTC. Translating it yields CVSSEYRSRDAQYF.

This clonotype has at least ten counts. V usage is TRBV4-3 and J usage is TRBJ2-3; D remains unclear. Germline CDR1 LGHNA, CDR2 YSLEER. The V end was cut by 0 bases, the J end by 2 bases, with 9 bases between. The CDR3 spans 15 residues. The CDR3 coding sequence is TGCGCCAGCAGCCAAGATATTGGGTTCACAGATACGCAGTATTTT. Encoded protein: CASSQDIGFTDTQYF.

In this sample, this clonotype turned up many times. CDR3 residues: CASSLVTGPETQYF. The CDR3 bases are TGTGCCAGCAGCTTGGTTACGGGGCCGGAGACCCAGTACTTC. The chain carries TRBV5-5 and TRBJ2-5, with D perhaps TRBD1 or TRBD2 (5 bases each). Per the germline V gene, CDR1 is SGHKS and CDR2 is YYEKEE (reference sequence). V was cut by 0 bases and J by 5 bases, with 11 bases left in between. This CDR3 region has 14 residues.

The chain has TRBV7-9 and TRBJ2-2; D is possibly TRBD1 (6 bases). The CDR3 contains 16 residues. V lost 2 bases, J lost 4 bases, and 14 bases lay in between. Per the germline V gene, CDR1 is SEHNR and CDR2 is FQNEAQ (reference sequence). The CDR3: CASSLTWGRLTGELFF. As DNA, the CDR3 is TGTGCCAGCAGCTTAACCTGGGGGCGGCTCACCGGGGAGCTGTTTTTT.

This clonotype was recorded once. A much larger clone differs from this one at a single base, so this may be a read error. Likely a read error: the CDR3 ends without its conserved phenylalanine or tryptophan. The V gene is TRBV4-1, the J gene TRBJ1-2; 9 bases agree with TRBD1. This CDR3 has 17 residues. The J segment lost 3 bases and the V segment lost 4 bases, leaving 12 bases of the junction unmatched. Germline V gene lookup returns CDR1 MGHRA and CDR2 YSYEKL. Here the CDR3 reads CASSRGQGLMVDYGYTI. As DNA, the CDR3 is TGCGCCAGCAGCCGCGGACAGGGGCTAATGGTTGACTATGGCTACACCATC.

On this clonotype: The conserved final phenylalanine or tryptophan is absent from the CDR3, which likely points to a read error. The chain links TRBV20-1 to TRBJ1-2; D gene ambiguous. From germline, CDR1 is DFQATT and CDR2 SNEGSKA (reference sequence). The length of the CDR3 is 14 residues. Trimming cost V 0 bases and J 5 bases, with 13 bases left between them. The CDR3 DNA is TGCAGTGCTAGAGATGTGCAGGAGTCATATGGCTACACCCTC. This translates into CSARDVQESYGYTL.